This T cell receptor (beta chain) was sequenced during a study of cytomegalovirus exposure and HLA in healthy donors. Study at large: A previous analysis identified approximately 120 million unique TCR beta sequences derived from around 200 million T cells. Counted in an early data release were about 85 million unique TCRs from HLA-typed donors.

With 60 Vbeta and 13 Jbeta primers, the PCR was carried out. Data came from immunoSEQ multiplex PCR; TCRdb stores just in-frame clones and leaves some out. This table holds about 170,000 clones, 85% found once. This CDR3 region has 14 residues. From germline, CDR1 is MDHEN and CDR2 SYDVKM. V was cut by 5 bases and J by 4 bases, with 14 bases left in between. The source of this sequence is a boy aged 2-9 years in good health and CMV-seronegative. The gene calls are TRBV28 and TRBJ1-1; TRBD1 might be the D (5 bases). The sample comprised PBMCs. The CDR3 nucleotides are TGTGCCAGCAGTCGCCATGGGGCGCCCACTGAAGCTTTCTTT. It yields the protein CASSRHGAPTEAFF.